This T cell receptor beta chain was profiled in a study of T cells in Graves' hyperthyroidism and ophthalmopathy. Germline-derived CDR1 and CDR2 are DFQATT and SNEGSKA (reference sequence). The V segment lost 6 bases and the J segment 10 bases; nucleotides outside the gene matches: 7. The CDR3 is 12 amino acids. This clonotype came up a few times. Since no conserved phenylalanine or tryptophan closes the CDR3, a read error is the likely cause. TCR beta CDR3 regions were amplified from RNA. TCR CDR3 regions were first amplified by RT-PCR with HTBI primers. TCRdb processed the multiplex PCR reads anew with MiXCR; each CDR3 protein has one entry. Of more than 300,000 distinct CDR3 sequences in the sample, about 15% were seen once.

The origin of this receptor is a woman aged 25 to 45 with Graves' ophthalmopathy. Sample: blood. The rearrangement links TRBV20-1 to TRBJ2-1; 9 nucleotides align to TRBD2. CDR3 residues: CSANPLAGEQFL. CDR3 coding DNA: TGCAGTGCAAACCCTCTAGCGGGGGAGCAGTTCCTC.